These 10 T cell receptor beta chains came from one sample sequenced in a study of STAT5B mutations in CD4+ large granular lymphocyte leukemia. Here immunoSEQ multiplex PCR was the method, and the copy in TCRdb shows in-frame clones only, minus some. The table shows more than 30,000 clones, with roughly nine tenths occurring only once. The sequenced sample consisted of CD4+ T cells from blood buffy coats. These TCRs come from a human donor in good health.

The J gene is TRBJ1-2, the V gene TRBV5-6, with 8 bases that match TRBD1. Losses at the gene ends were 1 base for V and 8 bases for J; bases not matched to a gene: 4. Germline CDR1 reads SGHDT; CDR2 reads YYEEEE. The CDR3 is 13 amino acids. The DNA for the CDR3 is TGTGCCAGCAGCTTGCAGGGGGCTAAGGGCTACACCTTC. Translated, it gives CASSLQGAKGYTF. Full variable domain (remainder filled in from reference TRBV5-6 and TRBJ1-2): DAGVTQSPTHLIKTRGQQVTLRCSPKSGHDTVSWYQQALGQGPQFIFQYYEEEERQRGNFPDRFSGHQFPNYSSELNVNALLLGDSALYLCASSLQGAKGYTFGSGTRLTVV.

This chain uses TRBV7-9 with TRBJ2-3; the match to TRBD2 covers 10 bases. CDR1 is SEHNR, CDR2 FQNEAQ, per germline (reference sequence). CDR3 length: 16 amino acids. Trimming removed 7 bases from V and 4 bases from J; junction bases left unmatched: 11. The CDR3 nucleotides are TGTGCCAGCACCCCCGGGTCTAGCGGGAGAGCAGATACGCAGTATTTT. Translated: CASTPGSSGRADTQYF.

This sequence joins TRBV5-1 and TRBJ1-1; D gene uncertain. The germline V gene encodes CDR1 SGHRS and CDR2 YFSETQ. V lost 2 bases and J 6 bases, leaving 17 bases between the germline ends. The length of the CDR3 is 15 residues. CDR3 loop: CASSLSPGPEAEAFF. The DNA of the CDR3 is TGCGCCAGCAGCTTATCACCCGGACCGGAGGCTGAAGCTTTCTTT. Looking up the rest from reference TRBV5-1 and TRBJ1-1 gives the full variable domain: KAGVTQTPRYLIKTRGQQVTLSCSPISGHRSVSWYQQTPGQGLQFLFEYFSETQRNKGNFPGRFSGRQFSNSRSEMNVSTLELGDSALYLCASSLSPGPEAEAFFGQGTRLTVV.

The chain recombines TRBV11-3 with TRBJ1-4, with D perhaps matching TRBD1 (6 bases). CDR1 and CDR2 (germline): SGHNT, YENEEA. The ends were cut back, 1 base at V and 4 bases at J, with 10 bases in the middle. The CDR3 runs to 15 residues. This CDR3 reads CASSLAGRGNEKLFF. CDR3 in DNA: TGTGCCAGCAGCTTAGCTGGCAGGGGTAATGAAAAACTGTTTTTT.

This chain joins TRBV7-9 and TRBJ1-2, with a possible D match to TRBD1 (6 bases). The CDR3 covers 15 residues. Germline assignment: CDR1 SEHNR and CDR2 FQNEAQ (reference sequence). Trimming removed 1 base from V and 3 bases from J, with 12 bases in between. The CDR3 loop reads CASSLDRDFYYGYTF. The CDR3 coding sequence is TGTGCCAGCAGCTTAGACAGGGATTTTTACTATGGCTACACCTTC.

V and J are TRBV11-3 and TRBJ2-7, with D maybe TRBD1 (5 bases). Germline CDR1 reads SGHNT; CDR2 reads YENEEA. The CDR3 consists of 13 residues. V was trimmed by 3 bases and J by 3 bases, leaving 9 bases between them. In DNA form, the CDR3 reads TGTGCCAGCAGCTTTATCAGGGACTACGAGCAGTACTTC. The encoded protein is CASSFIRDYEQYF.

The CDR3 loop is CASTTTGTYQPQHF. CDR3 in DNA: TGTGCCAGCACTACCACCGGGACTTATCAGCCCCAGCATTTT. The J gene is TRBJ1-5, the V gene TRBV6-1; perhaps TRBD1 as D (5 bases). The germline gives CDR1 MNHNS, CDR2 SASEGT. Trimming shortened V by 7 bases and J by 5 bases, and 15 bases separated the two germline ends. The CDR3 length is 14 residues.

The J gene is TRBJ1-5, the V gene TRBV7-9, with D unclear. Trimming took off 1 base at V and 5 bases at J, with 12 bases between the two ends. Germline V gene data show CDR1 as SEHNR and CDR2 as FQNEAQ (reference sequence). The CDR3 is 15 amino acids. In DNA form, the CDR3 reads TGTGCCAGCAGCTTAGGTACCGTTCACGATCAGCCCCAGCATTTT. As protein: CASSLGTVHDQPQHF.

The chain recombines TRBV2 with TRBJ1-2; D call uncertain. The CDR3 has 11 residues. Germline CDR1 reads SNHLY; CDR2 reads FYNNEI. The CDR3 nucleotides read TGTTCCCACAACGGAAACTATGGCTACACCTTC. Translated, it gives CSHNGNYGYTF.

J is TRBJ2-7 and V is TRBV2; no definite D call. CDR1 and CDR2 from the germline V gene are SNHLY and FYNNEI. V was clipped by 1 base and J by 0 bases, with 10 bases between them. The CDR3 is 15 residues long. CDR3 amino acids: CASSEVNRDSYEQYF. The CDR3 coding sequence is TGTGCCAGCAGTGAAGTGAACAGAGACTCCTACGAGCAGTACTTC.